Following are 20 T cell receptor beta chains from one sample sequenced in a study of cytomegalovirus exposure and HLA in healthy donors (dated by TCRdb to about 2017). Library prep was done by the immunoSEQ multiplex PCR assay. A mixture of 60 forward primers for TCR Vbeta segments and 13 reverse primers for TCR Jbeta segments was used in the multiplex PCR. TCRdb obtained this table from immuneACCESS and retained in-frame rearrangements with V and J assigned. These tables miss some clones; where compared with another copy, unresolved V genes account for less than half of the shortfall, and the remainder is unexplained. The table for this sample lists about 87,000 clones; less than 80% of them were counted only once. About a fifth of the sample is taken by the ten largest. The sample was PBMCs. The receptor source for this set is a man aged 25-40 years in good health and CMV-seropositive.

The V gene is TRBV2, the J gene TRBJ2-7; D uncertain. V dropped 1 base and J dropped 2 bases, with 9 bases sitting between them. The CDR3 extends over 14 amino acids. Germline values: CDR1 SNHLY, CDR2 FYNNEI. CDR3 DNA: TGTGCCAGCAGTGAAGGAGCACCACCCTACGAGCAGTACTTC. This gives the protein CASSEGAPPYEQYF.

The chain links TRBV5-1 to TRBJ2-7; no clear D gene. V lost 2 bases and J lost 5, with 5 bases in between. The CDR3 sequence is 11 residues long. Germline CDR1 reads SGHRS; CDR2 reads YFSETQ. The CDR3 DNA follows: TGCGCCAGCAGCTTAAGCGACGAGCAGTACTTC. Encoded protein: CASSLSDEQYF. Based on the CDR3 plus reference TRBV5-1 and TRBJ2-7, the full variable domain is KAGVTQTPRYLIKTRGQQVTLSCSPISGHRSVSWYQQTPGQGLQFLFEYFSETQRNKGNFPGRFSGRQFSNSRSEMNVSTLELGDSALYLCASSLSDEQYFGPGTRLTVT.

The chain employs TRBV9 and TRBJ1-1; no reliable D call. The V gene lost 4 bases and the J gene lost 3 bases, with 16 bases spanning the gap. CDR1 is SGDLS and CDR2 is YYNGEE in the germline V gene. The CDR3 sequence is 15 residues long. CDR3 DNA: TGTGCCAGCAGCCCGGAAGGAGGCAGGTACACTGAAGCTTTCTTT. It is translated as CASSPEGGRYTEAFF. Variable domain in full (rest from reference TRBV9 and TRBJ1-1): DSGVTQTPKHLITATGQRVTLRCSPRSGDLSVYWYQQSLDQGLQFLIQYYNGEERAKGNILERFSAQQFPDLHSELNLSSLELGDSALYFCASSPEGGRYTEAFFGQGTRLTVV.

The V call is TRBV28, the J call TRBJ2-2; 8 bases map to TRBD2. Trimming removed 7 bases from V and 4 bases from J; junction bases left unmatched: 5. There are 14 residues in the CDR3. CDR1 and CDR2 (germline): MDHEN, SYDVKM. Here the CDR3 reads CASTPGGITGELFF. The CDR3, as DNA: TGTGCCAGCACCCCGGGGGGGATCACCGGGGAGCTGTTTTTT.

This chain uses TRBV7-3 with TRBJ2-2; TRBD1 might be the D (6 bases). The CDR3 is 16 residues long. Germline-derived CDR1 and CDR2 are SGHTA and FQGTGA. V was shortened by 5 bases and J by 4 bases, with 17 bases between the two germline ends. CDR3 residues: CASSRRGQSGTGELFF. CDR3 sequence (DNA): TGTGCCAGCAGCCGACGTGGACAGTCAGGCACCGGGGAGCTGTTTTTT.

This sequence joins TRBV28 and TRBJ2-7, with 9 bases fitting TRBD2. V dropped 1 base and J dropped 5; count of bases not matched to a gene: 9. The CDR3 totals 16 residues. Germline V CDR1 and CDR2: MDHEN, SYDVKM. The CDR3 reads CASSLYPLAGRNEQYF. The DNA of the CDR3 is TGTGCCAGCAGTTTATATCCCCTAGCGGGACGCAACGAGCAGTACTTC.

This chain links TRBV5-1 with TRBJ1-3; TRBD1 matches 7 bases. CDR3 length: 15 amino acids. The V and J ends lost 2 bases and 4 bases, in that order; junction bases with no gene match: 6. Per germline, CDR1 SGHRS and CDR2 YFSETQ. CDR3 amino acids: CASSFGPGQGNTIYF. For the CDR3, the DNA is TGCGCCAGCAGCTTTGGCCCGGGACAGGGAAACACCATATATTTT.

This chain connects TRBV19 to TRBJ2-1; D is possibly TRBD1 (6 bases). The V end was cut by 1 base, the J end by 4 bases, with 14 bases between. The CDR3 has 16 amino acids. Germline lookup yields CDR1 LNHDA and CDR2 SQIVND (reference sequence). This CDR3 reads CASSIGQGRGYNEQFF. CDR3 nucleotides: TGTGCCAGTAGTATAGGGCAGGGGCGAGGGTACAATGAGCAGTTCTTC. Together with reference TRBV19 and TRBJ2-1, the CDR3 gives the full variable domain: DGGITQSPKYLFRKEGQNVTLSCEQNLNHDAMYWYRQDPGQGLRLIYYSQIVNDFQKGDIAEGYSVSREKKESFPLTVTSAQKNPTAFYLCASSIGQGRGYNEQFFGPGTRLTVL.

This clone was picked up a small number of times. The chain is built from TRBV7-3 and TRBJ1-1; D is undetermined. In germline, CDR1 is SGHTA, CDR2 FQGTGA. This CDR3 contains 14 residues. V was pared by 2 bases and J by 7 bases, with 14 bases between. In nucleotides, the CDR3 is TGTGCCAGCAGCTTAGGGCCGCGCCCCTATGAAGCTTTCTTT. This codes for CASSLGPRPYEAFF.

This chain's CDR3 is CASSLEVTGFSGGYTF. The CDR3 region has the DNA TGTGCCAGCAGCTTAGAAGTGACAGGGTTTTCGGGAGGCTACACCTTC. This rearrangement joins TRBV7-9 to TRBJ1-2, with 7 bases matching TRBD1. The CDR3 sequence is 16 residues long. V was pared by 1 base and J by 8 bases, with 13 bases of the junction left unmatched. The germline CDR1 and CDR2 sequences are SEHNR and FQNEAQ (reference sequence).

The chain has TRBV10-2 and TRBJ2-7; D perhaps matches TRBD1 (5 bases). V lost 8 bases, J lost 0 bases, and 11 bases lay in between. The germline V gene has CDR1 WSHSY and CDR2 SAAADI. The length of the CDR3 is 13 residues. The CDR3 region is CASLHDSSYEQYF. The CDR3, as DNA: TGCGCCAGCCTACACGACAGCTCCTACGAGCAGTACTTC.

The chain recombines TRBV5-1 with TRBJ1-1; 7 bases match TRBD1. Germline lookup yields CDR1 SGHRS and CDR2 YFSETQ. This CDR3 is built from 14 residues. The junction had 4 bases not matched to a gene; V was cut back by 5 bases and J by 0 bases. This CDR3 is CASRSGTVNTEAFF. In DNA, the CDR3 is TGCGCCAGCAGGTCCGGGACAGTGAACACTGAAGCTTTCTTT.

V usage is TRBV28 and J usage is TRBJ1-2; D might be TRBD1 (6 bases). The CDR3 spans 13 residues. V was shortened by 6 bases and J by 0 bases, with 8 bases between the two germline ends. Germline loops: CDR1 MDHEN, CDR2 SYDVKM. DNA for the CDR3: TGTGCCAGCAGGGACAGTGCTAACTATGGCTACACCTTC. It is translated as CASRDSANYGYTF.

The genes are TRBV7-2 and TRBJ2-1; D unresolved. Trimming took off 1 base at V and 7 bases at J, with 11 bases between the two ends. The CDR3 runs to 14 residues. Germline V CDR1 and CDR2: SGHTA, FQGNSA. The CDR3 is CASSLVRGSNEQFF. Here the CDR3 DNA reads TGTGCCAGCAGCTTAGTGAGAGGTTCAAATGAGCAGTTCTTC.

Note on this clone: The same CDR3 arises from other DNA sequences in this sample as well. The chain links TRBV5-1 to TRBJ2-1; 8 bases match TRBD2. This CDR3 is 14 amino acids long. J was trimmed by 4 bases and V by 5 bases; bases with no gene match: 5. Looked up from germline, CDR1 is SGHRS and CDR2 is YFSETQ. As DNA, the CDR3 is TGCGCCAGCAGTTCAGCGGGAGCGTACAATGAGCAGTTCTTC. Translation gives CASSSAGAYNEQFF.

This clone appeared a single time. The rearrangement links TRBV30 to TRBJ2-1; TRBD2 matches 8 bases. Germline CDR1 is GTSNPN and CDR2 is SVGIG (reference sequence). The CDR3 is 13 amino acids. V lost 5 bases and J lost 4; bases outside the gene matches: 4. The CDR3 DNA is TGTGCCTGGGCTTCGGGGGGGTACAATGAGCAGTTCTTC. Protein sequence: CAWASGGYNEQFF.

The CDR3 DNA reads as TGTGCCAGCTCCATTACCCCTTACTTGAACACTGAAGCTTTCTTT. This codes for CASSITPYLNTEAFF. The chain recombines TRBV6-1 with TRBJ1-1; D gene ambiguous. Trimming removed 8 bases at V and 0 bases at J, with 16 bases between. The germline gives CDR1 MNHNS, CDR2 SASEGT. The CDR3 length is 15 residues.

Concerning this clone: The junction departs from germline at one end; a sequencing error may be responsible. The chain carries TRBV7-3 and TRBJ1-1; 10 bases are a match to TRBD1. Looked up from germline, CDR1 is SGHTA and CDR2 is FQGTGA. CDR3 length: 18 residues. The CDR3 DNA reads as TGTGCCAGCAGTTTACGGGCCGGGACAGGGGCCTTGAACCCTGAAGCTTTCTTT. Protein product: CASSLRAGTGALNPEAFF.

The V call is TRBV7-2, the J call TRBJ2-7, with D uncertain. Trimming cost V 5 bases and J 0 bases, with 8 bases left between them. CDR3 size: 13 residues. Germline-derived CDR1 and CDR2 are SGHTA and FQGNSA. The CDR3 region is CASSHLDSYEQYF. The CDR3 DNA follows: TGTGCCAGCAGCCACCTAGACTCCTACGAGCAGTACTTC.

A remark on this clone: The sample contains more than one DNA sequence encoding this CDR3. The rearrangement joins TRBV30 to TRBJ2-7, with 12 positions matching TRBD2. Germline loops: CDR1 GTSNPN, CDR2 SVGIG (reference sequence). V shed 2 bases, J shed 4 bases, and the junction held 3 bases outside the gene matches. The CDR3 extends over 14 amino acids. CDR3 nucleotide sequence: TGTGCCTGGAGTCTAGCGGGAGGGCCTTACGAGCAGTACTTC. As protein: CAWSLAGGPYEQYF.